One sample yielded the 9 T cell receptor beta chains listed below, sequenced in a study of OX40 agonist ivuxolimab in advanced cancers. Repertoires were generated with immunoSEQ multiplex PCR, while TCRdb's copy carries only in-frame clones and drops some. The sample has about 65,000 clones; 91% are singletons. The sequencing used CD4+ or CD8+ T cells sorted from blood, collected in a trial of the OX40 agonist ivuxolimab. The receptors were gathered from an adult with an advanced solid tumor such as melanoma, head and neck, liver or kidney cancer.

The chain recombines TRBV5-5 with TRBJ1-4; D is undetermined. V was cut by 1 base and J by 4 bases, with 8 bases left in between. This CDR3 spans 14 amino acids. Germline lookup yields CDR1 SGHKS and CDR2 YYEKEE (reference sequence). Written as DNA, the CDR3 is TGTGCCAGCAGCTTGACGGGGTTTAATGAAAAACTGTTTTTT. It encodes CASSLTGFNEKLFF.

The chain carries TRBV6-5 and TRBJ2-7; the match to TRBD2 covers 7 bases. Germline values: CDR1 MNHEY, CDR2 SVGAGI. The V gene end was trimmed by 8 bases and the J gene end by 6 bases; junction bases not matched to a gene: 7. CDR3 length: 12 residues. This CDR3 is CASALASGEQYF. Here the CDR3 DNA reads TGTGCCAGCGCTCTGGCTAGCGGCGAGCAGTACTTC.

The chain links TRBV15 to TRBJ2-5; D ambiguous. The CDR3 has 16 amino acids. V lost 3 bases and J 5 bases, leaving 19 bases between the germline ends. The germline V gene has CDR1 LNHNV and CDR2 YYDKDF (reference sequence). The CDR3 DNA sequence: TGTGCCACCAGCAGGACGCCACCGCAGACTCTCGAGACCCAGTACTTC. Its translation: CATSRTPPQTLETQYF.

The chain joins TRBV7-2 to TRBJ1-5; D remains unclear. Trimming left V 5 bases short and J 4 bases short, with 9 bases between. The CDR3 is 13 amino acids. CDR1 is SGHTA, CDR2 FQGNSA, per germline. This chain's CDR3 is CASSLRVNQPQHF. In DNA, the CDR3 is TGTGCCAGCAGCCTACGGGTGAATCAGCCCCAGCATTTT. The variable domain in full, completed from reference TRBV7-2 and TRBJ1-5, reads GAGVSQSPSNKVTEKGKDVELRCDPISGHTALYWYRQSLGQGLEFLIYFQGNSAPDKSGLPSDRFSAERTGGSVSTLTIQRTQQEDSAVYLCASSLRVNQPQHFGDGTRLSIL.

The rearrangement uses TRBV11-2 and TRBJ2-6; D gene ambiguous. Germline CDR1 reads SGHAT; CDR2 reads FQNNGV. This CDR3 comprises 16 residues. Trimming took 1 base from V and 0 from J, leaving 7 bases between them. The CDR3 here is CASSLVGASGANVLTF. The CDR3 DNA is TGTGCCAGCAGCTTAGTGGGTGCCTCTGGGGCCAACGTCCTGACTTTC.

The CDR3 protein is CASSLEPRRPGGEGNEQFF. As DNA, the CDR3 is TGTGCCAGCAGCTTAGAACCCCGACGGCCAGGGGGCGAGGGCAATGAGCAGTTCTTC. V is TRBV11-2 and J is TRBJ2-1; 8 nucleotides align to TRBD1. The CDR3 consists of 19 residues. V gave up 0 bases and J gave up 6 bases; unmatched junction bases: 16. Germline CDR1 and CDR2: SGHAT and FQNNGV.

The V and J genes are TRBV2 and TRBJ2-1; perhaps TRBD2 as D (5 bases). This CDR3 comprises 15 residues. Per the germline V gene, CDR1 is SNHLY and CDR2 is FYNNEI. Trimming shortened V by 1 base and J by 1 base, and 8 bases separated the two germline ends. The CDR3 DNA is TGTGCCAGCAGTGAAGAGAGCGGATCCTACAATGAGCAGTTCTTC. This encodes CASSEESGSYNEQFF.

This chain links TRBV5-1 with TRBJ1-1, with TRBD1 matching over 12 bases. The CDR3 runs 15 residues. Germline V gene sequence: CDR1 SGHRS, CDR2 YFSETQ. V lost 0 bases to trimming and J lost 11 bases; unmatched junction nucleotides: 8. The DNA for the CDR3 is TGCGCCAGCAGCTTGGGGTGGGGACAGGGGGCCGGGGCTTTCTTT. It translates to CASSLGWGQGAGAFF. The variable domain in full, completed from reference TRBV5-1 and TRBJ1-1, reads KAGVTQTPRYLIKTRGQQVTLSCSPISGHRSVSWYQQTPGQGLQFLFEYFSETQRNKGNFPGRFSGRQFSNSRSEMNVSTLELGDSALYLCASSLGWGQGAGAFFGQGTRLTVV.

The CDR3 loop is CASSLSGAPYNEQFF. The CDR3 coding sequence is TGTGCCAGCAGCTTGAGCGGGGCCCCCTACAATGAGCAGTTCTTC. The rearrangement uses TRBV5-5 and TRBJ2-1; 7 bases are a match to TRBD2. After removal of 1 base from V and 2 bases from J, the junction contained 3 bases not matched to a gene. This CDR3 contains 15 residues. Germline V gene data show CDR1 as SGHKS and CDR2 as YYEKEE (reference sequence).